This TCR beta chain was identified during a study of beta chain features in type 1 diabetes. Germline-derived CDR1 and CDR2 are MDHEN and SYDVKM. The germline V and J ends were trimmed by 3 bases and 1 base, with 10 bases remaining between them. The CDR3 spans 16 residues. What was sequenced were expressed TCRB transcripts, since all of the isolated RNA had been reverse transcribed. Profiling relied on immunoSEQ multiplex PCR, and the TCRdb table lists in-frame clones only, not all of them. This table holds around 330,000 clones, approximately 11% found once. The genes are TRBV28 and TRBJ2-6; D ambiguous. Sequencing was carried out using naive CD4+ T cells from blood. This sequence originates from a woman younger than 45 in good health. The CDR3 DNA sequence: TGTGCCAGCAGTTTGGCCCTCCAATCTGGGGCCAACGTCCTGACTTTC. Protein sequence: CASSLALQSGANVLTF. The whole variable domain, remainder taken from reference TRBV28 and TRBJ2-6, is DVKVTQSSRYLVKRTGEKVFLECVQDMDHENMFWYRQDPGLGLRLIYFSYDVKMKEKGDIPEGYSVSREKKERFSLILESASTNQTSMYLCASSLALQSGANVLTFGAGSRLTVL.